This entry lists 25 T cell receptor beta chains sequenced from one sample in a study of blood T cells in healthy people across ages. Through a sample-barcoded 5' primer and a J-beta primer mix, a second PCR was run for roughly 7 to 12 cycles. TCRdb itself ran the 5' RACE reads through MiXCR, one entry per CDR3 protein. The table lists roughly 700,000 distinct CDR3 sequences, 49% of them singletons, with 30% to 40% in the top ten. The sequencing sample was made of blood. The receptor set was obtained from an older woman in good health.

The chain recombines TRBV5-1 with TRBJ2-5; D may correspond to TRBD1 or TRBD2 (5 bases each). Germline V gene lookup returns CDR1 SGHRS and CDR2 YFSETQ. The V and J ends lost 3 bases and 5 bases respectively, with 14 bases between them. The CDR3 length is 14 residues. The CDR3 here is CASSSWTREETQYF. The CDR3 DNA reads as TGCGCCAGCAGCTCTTGGACAAGGGAGGAGACCCAGTACTTC.

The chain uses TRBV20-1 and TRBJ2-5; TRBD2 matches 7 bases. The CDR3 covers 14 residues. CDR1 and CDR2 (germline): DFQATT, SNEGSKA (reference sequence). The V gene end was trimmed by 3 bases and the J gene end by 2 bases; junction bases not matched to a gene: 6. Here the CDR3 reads CSASGTKKQETQYF. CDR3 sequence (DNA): TGCAGTGCTAGCGGGACTAAGAAGCAAGAGACCCAGTACTTC.

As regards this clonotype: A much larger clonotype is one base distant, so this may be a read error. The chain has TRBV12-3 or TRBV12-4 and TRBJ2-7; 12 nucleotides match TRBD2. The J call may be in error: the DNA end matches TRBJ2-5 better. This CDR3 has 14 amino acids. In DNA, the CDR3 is TGTGCCAGCAAAGTACTAGCGGGAGGAGAGACCCAGTACTTC. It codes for CASKVLAGGETQYF.

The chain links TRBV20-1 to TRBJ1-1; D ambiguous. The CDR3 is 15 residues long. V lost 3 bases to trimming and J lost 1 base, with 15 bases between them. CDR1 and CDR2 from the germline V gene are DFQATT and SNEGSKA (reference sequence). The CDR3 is CSASRDGSSNTEAFF. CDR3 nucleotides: TGCAGTGCTAGCCGTGACGGCTCATCGAACACTGAAGCTTTCTTT.

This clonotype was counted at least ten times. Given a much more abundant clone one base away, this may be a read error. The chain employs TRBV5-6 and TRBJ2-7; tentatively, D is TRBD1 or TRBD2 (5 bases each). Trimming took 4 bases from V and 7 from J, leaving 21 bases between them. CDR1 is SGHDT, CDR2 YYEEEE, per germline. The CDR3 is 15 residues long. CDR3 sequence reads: CASSVPGTGLDEQYF. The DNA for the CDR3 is TGTGCCAGCAGCGTACCCGGGACCGGGCTAGATGAGCAGTACTTC.

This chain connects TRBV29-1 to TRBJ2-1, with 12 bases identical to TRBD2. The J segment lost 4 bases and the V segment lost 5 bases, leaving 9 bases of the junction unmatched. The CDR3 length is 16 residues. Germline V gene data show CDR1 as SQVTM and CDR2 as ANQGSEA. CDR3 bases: TGCAGCGTTCCCCGGCAAACTAGCGGGAGGTACAATGAGCAGTTCTTC. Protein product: CSVPRQTSGRYNEQFF.

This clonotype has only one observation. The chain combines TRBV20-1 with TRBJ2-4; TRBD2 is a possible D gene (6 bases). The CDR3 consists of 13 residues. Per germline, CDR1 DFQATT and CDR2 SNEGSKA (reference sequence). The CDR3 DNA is TGCAGCGCGGGAAGGGTAGCCAAAAACATTCAGTACTTC. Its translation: CSAGRVAKNIQYF.

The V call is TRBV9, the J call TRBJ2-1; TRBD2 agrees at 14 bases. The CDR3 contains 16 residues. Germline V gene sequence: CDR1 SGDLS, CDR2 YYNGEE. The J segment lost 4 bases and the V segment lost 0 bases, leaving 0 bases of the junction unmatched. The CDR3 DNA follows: TGTGCCAGCAGCGTAGGACTAGCGGGAGGGTACAATGAGCAGTTCTTC. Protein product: CASSVGLAGGYNEQFF.

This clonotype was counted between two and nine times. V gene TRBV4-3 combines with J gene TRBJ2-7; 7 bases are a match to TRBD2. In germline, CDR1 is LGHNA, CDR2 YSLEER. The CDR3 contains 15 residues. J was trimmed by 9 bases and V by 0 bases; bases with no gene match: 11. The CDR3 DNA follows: TGCGCCAGCAGCCAAGATTTCGGCGGGAGCCTCGCGCAGTACTTC. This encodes CASSQDFGGSLAQYF.

The CDR3 spells CATGLAYLQETQYF. The CDR3 coding sequence is TGTGCCACCGGACTAGCGTACCTACAAGAGACCCAGTACTTC. V gene TRBV27 combines with J gene TRBJ2-5; 9 bases fit TRBD2. Germline V CDR1 and CDR2: MNHEY, SMNVEV (reference sequence). Trimming removed 10 bases from V and 2 bases from J; junction bases left unmatched: 8. The CDR3 is 14 amino acids.

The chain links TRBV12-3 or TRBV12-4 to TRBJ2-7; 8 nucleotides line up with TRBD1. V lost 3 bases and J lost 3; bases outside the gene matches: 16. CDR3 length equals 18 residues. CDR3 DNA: TGTGCCAGCAGTTTTATCCCGATCTTCACAGGGGGGCACTACGAGCAGTACTTC. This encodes CASSFIPIFTGGHYEQYF.

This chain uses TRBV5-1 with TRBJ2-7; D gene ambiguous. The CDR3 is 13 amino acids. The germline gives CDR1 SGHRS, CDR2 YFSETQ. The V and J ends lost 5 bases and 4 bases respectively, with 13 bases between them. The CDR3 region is CASRPSSEYEQYF. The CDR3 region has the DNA TGCGCCAGCAGACCCAGCTCCGAGTACGAGCAGTACTTC.

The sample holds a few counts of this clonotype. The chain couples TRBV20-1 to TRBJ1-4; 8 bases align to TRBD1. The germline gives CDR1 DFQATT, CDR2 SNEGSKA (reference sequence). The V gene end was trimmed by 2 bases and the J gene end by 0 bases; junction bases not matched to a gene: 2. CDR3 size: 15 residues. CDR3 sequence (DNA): TGCAGTGCTAGACAGGGGGCCGCAACTAATGAAAAACTGTTTTTT. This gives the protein CSARQGAATNEKLFF.

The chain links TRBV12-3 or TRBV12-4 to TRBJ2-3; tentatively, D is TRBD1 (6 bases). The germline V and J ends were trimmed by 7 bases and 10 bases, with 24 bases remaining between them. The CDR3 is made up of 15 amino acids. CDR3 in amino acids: CASNKTPSRTDAQYF. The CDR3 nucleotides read TGTGCCAGCAACAAGACACCGAGCAGGACAGACGCGCAGTATTTT.

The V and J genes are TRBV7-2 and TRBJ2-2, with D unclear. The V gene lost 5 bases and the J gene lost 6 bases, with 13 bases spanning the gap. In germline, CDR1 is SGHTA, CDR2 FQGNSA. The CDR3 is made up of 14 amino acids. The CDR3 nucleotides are TGTGCCAGCAGCCCTTGGTTCCAATCCGGGGAGCTGTTTTTT. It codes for CASSPWFQSGELFF.

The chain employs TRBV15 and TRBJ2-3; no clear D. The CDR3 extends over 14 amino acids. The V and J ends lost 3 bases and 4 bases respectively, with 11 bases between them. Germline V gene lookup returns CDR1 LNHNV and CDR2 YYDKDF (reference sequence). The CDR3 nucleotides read TGTGCCACCAGCAGGCGCGAAGTCCCAGATACGCAGTATTTT. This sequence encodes CATSRREVPDTQYF.

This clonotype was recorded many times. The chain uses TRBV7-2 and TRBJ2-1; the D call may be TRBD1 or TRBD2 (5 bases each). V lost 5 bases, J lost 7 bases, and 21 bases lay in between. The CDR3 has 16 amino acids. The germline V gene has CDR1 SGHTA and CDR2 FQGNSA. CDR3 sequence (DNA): TGTGCCAGCAGCCTCCTCCCCGGGACCCCGGGTAATGAGCAGTTCTTC. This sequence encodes CASSLLPGTPGNEQFF.

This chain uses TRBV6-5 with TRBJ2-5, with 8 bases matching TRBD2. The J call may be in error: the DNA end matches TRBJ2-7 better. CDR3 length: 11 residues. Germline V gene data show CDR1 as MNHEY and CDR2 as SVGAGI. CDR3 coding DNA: TGTGCCACCGGGAGGGCTGACGAGCAGTACTTC. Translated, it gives CATGRADEQYF.

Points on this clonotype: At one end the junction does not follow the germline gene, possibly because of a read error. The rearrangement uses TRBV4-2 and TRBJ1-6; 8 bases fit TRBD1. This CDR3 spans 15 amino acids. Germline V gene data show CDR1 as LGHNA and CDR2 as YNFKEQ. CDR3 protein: CASGQAGQGKSPLHF. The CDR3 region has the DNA TGTGCCAGCGGCCAAGCCGGACAGGGAAAGTCACCCCTCCACTTT.

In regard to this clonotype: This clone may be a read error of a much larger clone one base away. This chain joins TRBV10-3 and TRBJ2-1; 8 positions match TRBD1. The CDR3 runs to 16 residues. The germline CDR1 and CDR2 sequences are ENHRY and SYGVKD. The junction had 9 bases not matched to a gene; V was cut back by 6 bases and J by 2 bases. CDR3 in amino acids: CAIRNPGQDTYNEQFF. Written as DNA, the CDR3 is TGTGCCATCAGAAATCCGGGACAGGATACCTACAATGAGCAGTTCTTC.

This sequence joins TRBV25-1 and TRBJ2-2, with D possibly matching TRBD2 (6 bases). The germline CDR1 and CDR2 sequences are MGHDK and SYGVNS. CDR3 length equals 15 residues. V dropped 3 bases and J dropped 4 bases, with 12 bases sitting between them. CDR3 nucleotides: TGTGCCAGCAGTGAGTCCGGGAGCCCCACCGGGGAGCTGTTTTTT. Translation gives CASSESGSPTGELFF.

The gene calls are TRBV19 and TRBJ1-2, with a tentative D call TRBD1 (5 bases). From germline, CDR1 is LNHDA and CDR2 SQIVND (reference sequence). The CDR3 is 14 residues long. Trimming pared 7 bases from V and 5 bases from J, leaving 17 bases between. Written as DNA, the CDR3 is TGTGCCAGTAAGGAGGAGGGGATAGTTTATGGCTACACCTTC. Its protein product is CASKEEGIVYGYTF. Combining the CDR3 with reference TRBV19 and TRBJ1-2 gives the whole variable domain DGGITQSPKYLFRKEGQNVTLSCEQNLNHDAMYWYRQDPGQGLRLIYYSQIVNDFQKGDIAEGYSVSREKKESFPLTVTSAQKNPTAFYLCASKEEGIVYGYTFGSGTRLTVV.

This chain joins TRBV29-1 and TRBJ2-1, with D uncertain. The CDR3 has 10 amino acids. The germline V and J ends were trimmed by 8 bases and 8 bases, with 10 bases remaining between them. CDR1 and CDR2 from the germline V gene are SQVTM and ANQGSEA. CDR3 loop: CSSTDYEQFF. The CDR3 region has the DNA TGCAGCTCTACAGATTATGAGCAGTTCTTC.

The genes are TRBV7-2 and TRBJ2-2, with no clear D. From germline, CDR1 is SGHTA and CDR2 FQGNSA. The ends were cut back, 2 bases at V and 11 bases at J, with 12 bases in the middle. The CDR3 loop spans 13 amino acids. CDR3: CASSLRRFGELFF. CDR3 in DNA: TGTGCCAGCAGCTTACGGCGGTTTGGAGAGCTGTTTTTT.

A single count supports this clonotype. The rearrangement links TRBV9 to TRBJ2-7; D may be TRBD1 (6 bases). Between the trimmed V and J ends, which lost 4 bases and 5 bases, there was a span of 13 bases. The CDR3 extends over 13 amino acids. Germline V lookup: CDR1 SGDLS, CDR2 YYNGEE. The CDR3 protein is CASSTSQGNEQYF. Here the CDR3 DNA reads TGTGCCAGCAGCACTTCACAGGGTAACGAGCAGTACTTC.